This record concerns one TCR beta chain sequence. The CDR3 runs 17 residues. Germline V CDR1 and CDR2: SNHLY, FYNNEI. The ends were cut back, 4 bases at V and 2 bases at J, with 21 bases in the middle. The sample originates from a study of blood T cell repertoires in COVID-19. Across the study: Acute-phase and convalescent COVID-19 samples originated in the United States, Italy and Spain. Sources were T cells, B-cell-depleted T cells, or PBMCs; the material itself was cDNA or gDNA.

This table comes from immunoSEQ multiplex PCR, and its TCRdb copy is limited to in-frame clones, with some not included. There are about 69,000 clones in the sample; nearly 80% occur only once, and roughly 50% lies in the top ten. This clonotype was obtained from a human donor in a cohort sampled during active COVID-19. The chain couples TRBV2 to TRBJ2-7; tentative D call: TRBD1 (5 bases). The sample was peripheral blood. CDR3 DNA: TGTGCCAGCAGTGGAGGCCAGGCCAGCCAGGGAACCTACGAGCAGTACTTC. Its protein product is CASSGGQASQGTYEQYF.